This TCR beta chain was captured by sequencing in a study of CD8 T cells in ankylosing spondylitis. Study-level points and caveats: Clones tied to disease were said to be significantly enriched in matched ankylosing spondylitis synovial fluid. Clones linked to disease, bearing a CD8+ phenotype, were relatively rare in peripheral blood. Characteristic of ankylosing spondylitis blood, it appeared, was a TCR beta motif comprising about eight highly homologous variants. Reports of some motif variants in reactive arthritis synovial fluid and blood predate this one.

Turning to this clonotype: Its specificity is not known.

TCRdb reprocessed the 5' RACE reads with MiXCR, giving one entry per CDR3 protein. The sample yields approximately 240,000 distinct CDR3 sequences, more than 20% seen once. Germline V gives CDR1 MGHRA, CDR2 YSYEKL. The V end was cut by 1 base, the J end by 7 bases, with 13 bases between. This CDR3 comprises 14 residues. This TCR was recovered from a male donor with ankylosing spondylitis or in good health (not recorded which). The sequenced sample was blood, either unsorted or a sorted T cell fraction (not recorded which). This chain connects TRBV4-1 to TRBJ2-5, with D perhaps given as TRBD1 or TRBD2 (5 bases each). CDR3 region: CASSQGPRDATQYF. The CDR3 DNA sequence: TGCGCCAGCAGCCAAGGTCCCAGGGACGCGACCCAGTACTTC.